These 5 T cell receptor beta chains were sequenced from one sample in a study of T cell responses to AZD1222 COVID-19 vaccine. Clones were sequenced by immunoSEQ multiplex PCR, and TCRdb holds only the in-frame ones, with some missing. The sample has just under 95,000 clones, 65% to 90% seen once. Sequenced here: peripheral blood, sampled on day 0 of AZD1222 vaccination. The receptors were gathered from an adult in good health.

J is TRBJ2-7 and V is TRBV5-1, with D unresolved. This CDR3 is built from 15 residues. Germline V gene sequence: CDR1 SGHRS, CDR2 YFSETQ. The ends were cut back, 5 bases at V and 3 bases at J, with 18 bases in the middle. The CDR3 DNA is TGCGCCAGCAGATTCAACAGCGATCCCGACTACGAGCAGTACTTC. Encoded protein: CASRFNSDPDYEQYF. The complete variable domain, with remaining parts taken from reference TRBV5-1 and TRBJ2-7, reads KAGVTQTPRYLIKTRGQQVTLSCSPISGHRSVSWYQQTPGQGLQFLFEYFSETQRNKGNFPGRFSGRQFSNSRSEMNVSTLELGDSALYLCASRFNSDPDYEQYFGPGTRLTVT.

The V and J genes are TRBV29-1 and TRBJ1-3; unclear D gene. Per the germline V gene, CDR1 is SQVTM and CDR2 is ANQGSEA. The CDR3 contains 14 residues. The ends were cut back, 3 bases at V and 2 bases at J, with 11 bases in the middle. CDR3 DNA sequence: TGCAGCGTTGAGGAATCTGGAGCTGGAAACACCATATATTTT. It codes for CSVEESGAGNTIYF.

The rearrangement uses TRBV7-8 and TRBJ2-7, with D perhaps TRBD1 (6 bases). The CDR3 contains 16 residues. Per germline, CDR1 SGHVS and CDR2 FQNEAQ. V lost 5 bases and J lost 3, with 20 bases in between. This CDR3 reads CASSPRTELKGYEQYF. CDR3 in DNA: TGTGCCAGCAGCCCCCGGACAGAACTAAAGGGCTACGAGCAGTACTTC.

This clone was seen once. CDR3 amino acids: CASSQQLSNQPQHF. The CDR3 DNA follows: TGCGCCAGCAGCCAACAGCTTAGCAATCAGCCCCAGCATTTT. The chain has TRBV4-1 and TRBJ1-5; no definite D call. Germline CDR1 and CDR2: MGHRA and YSYEKL. The CDR3 has 14 residues. Trimming removed 2 bases from V and 0 bases from J, with 5 bases in between.

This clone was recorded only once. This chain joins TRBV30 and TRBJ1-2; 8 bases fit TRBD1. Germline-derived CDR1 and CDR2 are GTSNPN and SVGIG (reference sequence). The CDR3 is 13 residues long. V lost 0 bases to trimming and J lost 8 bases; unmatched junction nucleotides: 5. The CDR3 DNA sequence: TGTGCCTGGAGTGTCGGACAGGGAAACGGCTACACCTTC. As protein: CAWSVGQGNGYTF.